The 4 T cell receptor beta chains in this list originate from one sample, sequenced in a study of cytomegalovirus exposure and HLA in healthy donors. The study ran its PCR with 60 Vbeta and 13 Jbeta primers. TCRdb's copy holds only in-frame clones and misses some; the assay was immunoSEQ multiplex PCR. The table has about 150,000 clones, 60% to 75% seen once. The sequencing input was PBMCs. Every receptor here comes from a man between 18 and 29 years old in good health and CMV-seronegative.

V usage is TRBV5-4 and J usage is TRBJ1-1; TRBD1 aligns across 7 bases. The germline CDR1 and CDR2 sequences are SGHNT and YYREEE (reference sequence). The CDR3 length is 14 residues. The V and J ends lost 3 bases and 5 bases, in that order; junction bases with no gene match: 7. This chain's CDR3 is CASSSTRGETEAFF. The CDR3 nucleotides are TGTGCCAGCAGCTCAACCAGGGGGGAGACTGAAGCTTTCTTT.

Turning to this clone: Other nucleotide sequences in the sample specify the same CDR3. V and J are TRBV6-5 and TRBJ1-1; 10 nucleotides match TRBD1. From germline, CDR1 is MNHEY and CDR2 SVGAGI. CDR3 length equals 13 residues. V gave up 2 bases and J gave up 9 bases; unmatched junction bases: 3. The CDR3 nucleotides read TGTGCCAGCAGTTACCGGGACAGGGGAAAAGCTTTCTTT. Translated, it gives CASSYRDRGKAFF.

This clone appeared a few times. A junction end diverges from the germline sequence, so it may reflect a read error. The chain recombines TRBV7-9 with TRBJ2-6; a weak D match, TRBD1 (6 bases). The CDR3 is 19 residues long. The germline CDR1 and CDR2 sequences are SEHNR and FQNEAQ (reference sequence). CDR3: CASSLGRTGSFTGANGLTF. DNA for the CDR3: TGTGCCAGCAGCTTAGGGAGAACAGGGAGTTTTACTGGGGCCAACGGCCTGACTTTC.

The rearrangement links TRBV6-6 to TRBJ2-5; 9 bases fit TRBD1. The J call may not be correct, given that the DNA end is closer to TRBJ2-7. Germline lookup yields CDR1 MNHNY and CDR2 SVGAGI (reference sequence). The CDR3 runs to 16 residues. CDR3 coding DNA: TGTGCCAGCAGTTTTGTACAGGGGGCCCACTCCTACGAGCAGTACTTC. Its protein product is CASSFVQGAHSYEQYF.